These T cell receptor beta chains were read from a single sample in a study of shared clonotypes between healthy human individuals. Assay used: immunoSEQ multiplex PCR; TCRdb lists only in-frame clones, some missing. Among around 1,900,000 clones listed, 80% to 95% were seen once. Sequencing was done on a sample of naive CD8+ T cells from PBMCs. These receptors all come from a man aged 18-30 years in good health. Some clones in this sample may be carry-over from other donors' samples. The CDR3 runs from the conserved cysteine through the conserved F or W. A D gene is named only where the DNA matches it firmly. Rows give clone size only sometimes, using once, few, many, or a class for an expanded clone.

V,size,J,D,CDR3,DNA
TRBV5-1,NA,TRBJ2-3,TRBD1,CASSFGQGVDTQYF,TGCGCCAGCAGCTTTGGACAGGGGGTAGATACGCAGTATTTT
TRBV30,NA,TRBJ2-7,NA,CAWSGGNEQYF,TGTGCCTGGAGTGGGGGGAACGAGCAGTACTTC
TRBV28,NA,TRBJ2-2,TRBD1,CASARRGLVGELFF,TGTGCCAGCGCCCGAAGGGGGCTCGTCGGGGAGCTGTTTTTT
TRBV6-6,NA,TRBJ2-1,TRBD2,CASSPGGSSYNEQFF,TGTGCCAGCAGCCCGGGGGGTAGCTCCTACAATGAGCAGTTCTTC
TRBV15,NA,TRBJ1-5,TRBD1,CATSKDRGRNQPQHF,TGTGCCACCAGCAAGGACAGGGGGCGCAATCAGCCCCAGCATTTT
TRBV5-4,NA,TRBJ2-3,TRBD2,CASSLWREVPDTQYF,TGTGCCAGCAGCTTGTGGCGGGAGGTCCCGGATACGCAGTATTTT
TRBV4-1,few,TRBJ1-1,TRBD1,CASSQDARGSTEAFF,TGCGCCAGCAGCCAAGATGCCAGGGGGTCCACTGAAGCTTTCTTT
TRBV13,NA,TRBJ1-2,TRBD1,CASSLPQGAYGYTF,TGTGCCAGCAGCTTACCTCAGGGGGCCTATGGCTACACCTTC
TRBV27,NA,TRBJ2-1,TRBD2,CASRSLLWTSAYNEQFF,TGTGCCAGCAGGTCCCTCTTATGGACTAGTGCGTACAATGAGCAGTTCTTC
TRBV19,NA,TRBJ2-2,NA,CASSPAGLSTGELFF,TGTGCCAGTAGTCCCGCAGGGTTGAGCACCGGGGAGCTGTTTTTT
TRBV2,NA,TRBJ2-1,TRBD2,CASRKGPSGKTYNEQFF,TGTGCCAGCAGGAAAGGGCCGAGCGGGAAGACCTACAATGAGCAGTTCTTC
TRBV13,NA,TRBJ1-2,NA,CASSLSPGVNYGYTF,TGTGCCAGCAGCTTATCGCCGGGGGTTAACTATGGCTACACCTTC
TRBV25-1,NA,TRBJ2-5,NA,CASSLSNSGIGETQYF,TGTGCCAGCAGTTTATCCAATTCGGGGATCGGTGAGACCCAGTACTTC
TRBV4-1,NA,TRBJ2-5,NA,CASSQRLADQETQYF,TGCGCCAGCAGCCAAAGGCTGGCGGATCAAGAGACCCAGTACTTC
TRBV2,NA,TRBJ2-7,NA,CASSVSGESYEQYF,TGTGCCAGCAGTGTGTCGGGGGAGTCCTACGAGCAGTACTTC
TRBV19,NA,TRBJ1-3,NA,CASSPTLQGVGNTIYF,TGTGCCAGTAGTCCGACACTCCAGGGAGTAGGAAACACCATATATTTT
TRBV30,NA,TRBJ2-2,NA,CAWSAGVSTRELFF,TGTGCCTGGAGTGCGGGGGTTAGCACCAGGGAGCTGTTTTTT
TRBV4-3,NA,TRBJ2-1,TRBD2,CASSQLWGTSGLPSYNEQFF,TGCGCCAGCAGCCAGCTCTGGGGGACTAGCGGGCTGCCATCCTACAATGAGCAGTTCTTC
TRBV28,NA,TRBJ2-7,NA,CASTPRGLYEQYF,TGTGCCAGCACCCCCAGGGGTCTGTACGAGCAGTACTTC
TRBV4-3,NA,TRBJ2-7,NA,CASSQGTGRGSYEQYF,TGCGCCAGCAGCCAAGGAACGGGACGGGGGTCCTACGAGCAGTACTTC
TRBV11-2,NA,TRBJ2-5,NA,CASTTDRSQETQYF,TGTGCCAGCACCACAGACAGGAGCCAAGAGACCCAGTACTTC
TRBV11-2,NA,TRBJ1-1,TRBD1,CASSPDRGGWTEAFF,TGTGCCAGCAGCCCCGACAGGGGCGGATGGACTGAAGCTTTCTTT
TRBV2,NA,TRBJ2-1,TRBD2,CASSELAGAYNEQFF,TGTGCCAGCAGTGAGCTAGCGGGTGCCTACAATGAGCAGTTCTTC
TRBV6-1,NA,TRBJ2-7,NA,CASSESWPPGSYEQYF,TGTGCCAGCAGTGAAAGTTGGCCCCCTGGCTCCTACGAGCAGTACTTC
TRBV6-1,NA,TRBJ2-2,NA,CASSPPGPYTGELFF,TGTGCCAGCAGTCCCCCGGGGCCATACACCGGGGAGCTGTTTTTT
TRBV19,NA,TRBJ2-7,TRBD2,CASSILPGLALHEQYF,TGTGCCAGTAGTATCCTTCCCGGACTAGCCCTCCACGAGCAGTACTTC
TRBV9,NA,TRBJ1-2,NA,CASSVVTTVNYGYTF,TGTGCCAGCAGCGTAGTAACAACAGTTAACTATGGCTACACCTTC
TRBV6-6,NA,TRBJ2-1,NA,CASSSAGDYNEQFF,TGTGCCAGCAGTTCCGCCGGGGACTACAATGAGCAGTTCTTC
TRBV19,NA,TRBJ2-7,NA,CASSEGPGAEEQYF,TGTGCCAGTAGCGAGGGTCCAGGGGCGGAAGAGCAGTACTTC
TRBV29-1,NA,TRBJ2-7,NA,CSVVASDAGSYEQYF,TGCAGCGTTGTGGCGTCGGACGCCGGATCCTACGAGCAGTACTTC
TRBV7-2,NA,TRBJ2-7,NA,CASSLGGLGYEQYF,TGTGCCAGCAGCTTGGGGGGACTGGGCTACGAGCAGTACTTC
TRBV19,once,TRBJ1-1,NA,CASIPVGRWEMNTEAFF,TGTGCCAGTATACCGGTTGGCAGGTGGGAAATGAACACTGAAGCTTTCTTT
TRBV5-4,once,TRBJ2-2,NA,CASSYSTYEGGELFF,TGTGCCAGCAGCTACTCTACCTATGAAGGCGGGGAGCTGTTTTTT
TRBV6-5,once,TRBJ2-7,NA,CASSPGDEQYF,TGTGCCAGCAGCCCCGGGGACGAGCAGTACTTC
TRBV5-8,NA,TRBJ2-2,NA,CASSLFWRGNTGELFF,TGTGCCAGCAGCTTGTTTTGGCGGGGCAACACCGGGGAGCTGTTTTTT
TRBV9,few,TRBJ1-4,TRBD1,CASSGQGATNEKLFF,TGTGCCAGCAGCGGACAGGGGGCAACTAATGAAAAACTGTTTTTT
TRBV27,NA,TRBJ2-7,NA,CASSWGRVFEQYF,TGTGCCAGCAGTTGGGGGCGCGTTTTCGAGCAGTACTTC